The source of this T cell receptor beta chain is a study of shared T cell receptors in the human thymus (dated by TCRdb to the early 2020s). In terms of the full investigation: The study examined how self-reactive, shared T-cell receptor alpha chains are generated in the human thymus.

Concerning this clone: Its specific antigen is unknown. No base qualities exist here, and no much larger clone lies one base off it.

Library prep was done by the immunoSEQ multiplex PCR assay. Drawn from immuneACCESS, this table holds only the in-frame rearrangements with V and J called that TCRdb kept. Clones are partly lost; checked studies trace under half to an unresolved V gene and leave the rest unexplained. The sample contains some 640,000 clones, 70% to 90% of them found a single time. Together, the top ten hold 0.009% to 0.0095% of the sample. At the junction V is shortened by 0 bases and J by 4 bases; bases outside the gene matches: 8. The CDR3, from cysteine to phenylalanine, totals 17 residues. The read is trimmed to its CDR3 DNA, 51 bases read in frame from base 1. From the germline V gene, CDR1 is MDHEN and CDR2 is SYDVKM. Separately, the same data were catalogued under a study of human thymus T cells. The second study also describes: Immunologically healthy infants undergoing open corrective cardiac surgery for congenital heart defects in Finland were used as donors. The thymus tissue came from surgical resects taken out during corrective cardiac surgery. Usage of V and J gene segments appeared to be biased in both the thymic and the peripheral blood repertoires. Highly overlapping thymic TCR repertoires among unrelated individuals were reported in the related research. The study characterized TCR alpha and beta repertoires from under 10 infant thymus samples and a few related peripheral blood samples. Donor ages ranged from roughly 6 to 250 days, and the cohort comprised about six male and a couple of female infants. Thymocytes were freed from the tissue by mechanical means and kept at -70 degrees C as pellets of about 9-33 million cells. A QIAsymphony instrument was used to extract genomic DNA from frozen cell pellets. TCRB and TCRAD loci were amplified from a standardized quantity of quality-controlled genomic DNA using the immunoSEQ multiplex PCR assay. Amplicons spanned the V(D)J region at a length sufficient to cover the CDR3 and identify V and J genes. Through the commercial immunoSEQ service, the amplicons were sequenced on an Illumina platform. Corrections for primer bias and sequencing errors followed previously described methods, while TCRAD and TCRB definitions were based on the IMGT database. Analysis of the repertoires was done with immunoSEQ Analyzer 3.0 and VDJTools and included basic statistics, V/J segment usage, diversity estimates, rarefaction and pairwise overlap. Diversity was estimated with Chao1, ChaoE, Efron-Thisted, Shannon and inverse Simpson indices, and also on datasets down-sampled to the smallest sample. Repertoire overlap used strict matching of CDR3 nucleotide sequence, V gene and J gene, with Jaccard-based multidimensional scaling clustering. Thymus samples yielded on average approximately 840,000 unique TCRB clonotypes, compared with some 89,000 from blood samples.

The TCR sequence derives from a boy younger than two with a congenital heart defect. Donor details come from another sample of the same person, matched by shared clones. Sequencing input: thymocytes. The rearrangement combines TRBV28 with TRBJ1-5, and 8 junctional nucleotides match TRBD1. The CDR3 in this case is CASSLCRAGGWNQPQHF. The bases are TGTGCCAGCAGTTTATGCAGGGCAGGGGGCTGGAATCAGCCCCAGCATTTT.